This T cell receptor beta chain was captured by sequencing in a study of cytomegalovirus exposure and HLA in healthy donors. Primers included in the PCR were 60 Vbeta and 13 Jbeta primers. Sequencing used immunoSEQ multiplex PCR; TCRdb keeps in-frame clones, though not all of them. The sample holds 100,000 to 150,000 clones, more than 80% seen once. Remarks on this clone: Its target is unknown.

Broader study findings: Beyond CMV serostatus, there was no information to go on about immune exposure.

The sequenced sample was PBMCs. This sequence was found in a woman aged 40 to 49 in good health and CMV-seropositive.

Here the CDR3 reads CASSLSETGMIIGTQYF. Here the CDR3 DNA reads TGTGCCAGCAGTTTATCTGAGACAGGGATGATAATAGGGACCCAGTACTTC. This sequence joins TRBV28 and TRBJ2-5; the match to TRBD1 covers 7 bases. Germline V gives CDR1 MDHEN, CDR2 SYDVKM. This CDR3 has 17 amino acids. The V gene end was trimmed by 1 base and the J gene end by 7 bases; junction bases not matched to a gene: 15.